The 19 T cell receptor beta chains below all came from one sample that was sequenced in a study of blood T cell repertoires in COVID-19. The assay was immunoSEQ multiplex PCR, and TCRdb's table has in-frame clones only and misses some. The repertoire holds approximately 500,000 clones, with approximately 88% as singletons. The sample comprised peripheral blood. These receptors all come from a woman aged 45-59 years with COVID-19, enrolled during active disease.

The chain is built from TRBV29-1 and TRBJ2-5; maybe TRBD2 (6 bases). The CDR3 extends over 13 amino acids. CDR1 is SQVTM, CDR2 ANQGSEA, per germline. V lost 0 bases and J lost 7, with 12 bases in between. The chain's CDR3 is CSVEDPGVGTQYF. The CDR3 nucleotides are TGCAGCGTTGAAGATCCGGGGGTTGGGACCCAGTACTTC.

This clone came up once. V is TRBV5-6 and J is TRBJ1-1; D ambiguous. There are 12 residues in the CDR3. Between the trimmed V and J ends, which lost 4 bases and 2 bases, there was a span of 6 bases. Germline V gene lookup returns CDR1 SGHDT and CDR2 YYEEEE. The CDR3 reads CASSPQNTEAFF. The CDR3 DNA follows: TGTGCCAGCAGCCCCCAAAACACTGAAGCTTTCTTT.

Written as DNA, the CDR3 is TGCGCCATTCCCTACAGGGCCGCGAACACCGGGGAGCTGTTTTTT. Protein: CAIPYRAANTGELFF. The chain is built from TRBV10-1 and TRBJ2-2; D is perhaps TRBD1 (6 bases). The CDR3 has 15 residues. Germline lookup yields CDR1 WNHNN and CDR2 SYGVQD (reference sequence). Deletions cut 10 bases from V and 0 bases from J, with 15 bases between.

In this sample, this clone turned up a few times. The genes are TRBV5-6 and TRBJ1-2; D unclear. Trimming pared 2 bases from V and 5 bases from J, leaving 13 bases between. From germline, CDR1 is SGHDT and CDR2 YYEEEE. The CDR3 consists of 14 residues. The chain's CDR3 is CASSFRVDGYGYTF. The CDR3, as DNA: TGTGCCAGCAGCTTTCGGGTAGACGGTTATGGCTACACCTTC.

V usage is TRBV5-4 and J usage is TRBJ1-4; D uncertain. The CDR3 contains 15 residues. Per germline, CDR1 SGHNT and CDR2 YYREEE (reference sequence). V lost 4 bases and J 4 bases, leaving 14 bases between the germline ends. The CDR3 DNA sequence: TGTGCCAGCAGCGAACTGACCGGGGTTAATGAAAAACTGTTTTTT. Amino acids: CASSELTGVNEKLFF. Using reference TRBV5-4 and TRBJ1-4 for the parts outside the CDR3, the full variable domain is ETGVTQSPTHLIKTRGQQVTLRCSSQSGHNTVSWYQQALGQGPQFIFQYYREEENGRGNFPPRFSGLQFPNYSSELNVNALELDDSALYLCASSELTGVNEKLFFGSGTQLSVL.

In this sample, this clone turned up once. The chain joins TRBV9 to TRBJ2-3; D is perhaps TRBD1 (5 bases). The length of the CDR3 is 16 residues. The germline V and J ends were trimmed by 4 bases and 5 bases, with 20 bases remaining between them. Looked up from germline, CDR1 is SGDLS and CDR2 is YYNGEE. The CDR3 DNA sequence: TGTGCCAGCAGCCCAACCCCCAGGGTAGTTCGAGATACGCAGTATTTT. Encoded protein: CASSPTPRVVRDTQYF. Full variable domain (remainder filled in from reference TRBV9 and TRBJ2-3): DSGVTQTPKHLITATGQRVTLRCSPRSGDLSVYWYQQSLDQGLQFLIQYYNGEERAKGNILERFSAQQFPDLHSELNLSSLELGDSALYFCASSPTPRVVRDTQYFGPGTRLTVL.

This clone was detected once. The rearrangement joins TRBV7-2 to TRBJ1-2; maybe TRBD1 (6 bases). Germline CDR1 SGHTA, CDR2 FQGNSA. The germline V and J ends were trimmed by 0 bases and 1 base, with 9 bases remaining between them. This CDR3 is built from 15 residues. Here the CDR3 DNA reads TGTGCCAGCAGCTTAGCGGCAGGGGATAACTATGGCTACACCTTC. It encodes CASSLAAGDNYGYTF. Full variable domain (outside the CDR3, taken from reference TRBV7-2 and TRBJ1-2): GAGVSQSPSNKVTEKGKDVELRCDPISGHTALYWYRQSLGQGLEFLIYFQGNSAPDKSGLPSDRFSAERTGGSVSTLTIQRTQQEDSAVYLCASSLAAGDNYGYTFGSGTRLTVV.

The chain is built from TRBV7-2 and TRBJ2-1; TRBD1 matches 9 bases. This CDR3 contains 14 residues. Germline loops: CDR1 SGHTA, CDR2 FQGNSA. J gave up 7 bases and V 6 bases, and 7 bases lay outside the gene matches. This CDR3 reads CASRTGGSANEQFF. CDR3 DNA sequence: TGTGCCAGCAGGACAGGGGGATCCGCAAATGAGCAGTTCTTC.

The chain uses TRBV6-6 and TRBJ1-4; 8 bases map to TRBD1. The CDR3 loop spans 13 amino acids. Germline assignment: CDR1 MNHNY and CDR2 SVGAGI (reference sequence). V lost 6 bases and J lost 8; bases outside the gene matches: 5. CDR3 sequence reads: CASRTGVEEKLFF. The CDR3 DNA follows: TGTGCCAGCAGGACAGGGGTTGAGGAAAAACTGTTTTTT.

The chain couples TRBV19 to TRBJ1-5; the D is unclear. This CDR3 has 13 amino acids. The germline CDR1 and CDR2 sequences are LNHDA and SQIVND (reference sequence). V was pared by 5 bases and J by 4 bases, with 9 bases between. The chain's CDR3 is CASSSDLNQPQHF. For the CDR3, the DNA is TGTGCCAGTAGTTCGGACTTAAATCAGCCCCAGCATTTT.

The chain is built from TRBV25-1 and TRBJ1-2, with no clear D. CDR1 and CDR2 from the germline V gene are MGHDK and SYGVNS. This CDR3 spans 12 amino acids. V gave up 5 bases and J gave up 1 base, with 5 bases separating them. The CDR3 sequence is CASSQVNYGYTF. DNA for the CDR3: TGTGCCAGCAGTCAGGTTAACTATGGCTACACCTTC.

The V call is TRBV11-2, the J call TRBJ2-1; 10 bases map to TRBD2. Trimming took 4 bases from V and 2 from J; bases not matched to a gene: 5. This CDR3 has 16 amino acids. Germline CDR1 and CDR2: SGHAT and FQNNGV. Written as DNA, the CDR3 is TGTGCCAGCAGCTCGGCCGGGACTAGCGCCTACAATGAGCAGTTCTTC. Its translation: CASSSAGTSAYNEQFF.

CDR3 sequence reads: CASRERGYTEAFF. In DNA, the CDR3 is TGTGCCAGCAGAGAGAGGGGGTACACTGAAGCTTTCTTT. The chain couples TRBV3-1 (or the pseudogene TRBV3-2) to TRBJ1-1, with a possible D match to TRBD1 (6 bases). The germline V and J ends were trimmed by 6 bases and 3 bases, with 11 bases remaining between them. CDR3 length: 13 amino acids. Germline V gene sequence: CDR1 LGHDT, CDR2 YNNKEL (reference sequence).

The chain links TRBV7-2 to TRBJ2-1; 9 nucleotides match TRBD2. The ends lost 2 bases at V and 5 bases at J; junction bases unmatched: 7. CDR1 is SGHTA, CDR2 FQGNSA, per germline. The CDR3 contains 16 residues. CDR3 DNA sequence: TGTGCCAGCAGCTTAATGGCGGGGGGGCCCCACAATGAGCAGTTCTTC. Protein: CASSLMAGGPHNEQFF.

The V gene is TRBV30, the J gene TRBJ2-7; tentative D call: TRBD2 (6 bases). Trimming took 3 bases from V and 8 from J, leaving 17 bases between them. The germline V gene encodes CDR1 GTSNPN and CDR2 SVGIG (reference sequence). The CDR3 length is 13 residues. The CDR3 loop reads CAWSTPGGFQQYF. CDR3 in DNA: TGTGCCTGGAGCACCCCAGGAGGGTTCCAGCAGTACTTC. The complete variable domain, with remaining parts taken from reference TRBV30 and TRBJ2-7, reads SQTIHQWPATLVQPVGSPLSLECTVEGTSNPNLYWYRQAAGRGLQLLFYSVGIGQISSEVPQNLSASRPQDRQFILSSKKLLLSDSGFYLCAWSTPGGFQQYFGPGTRLTVT.

The V gene is TRBV6-6, the J gene TRBJ1-2; 9 bases are shared with TRBD1. V dropped 1 base and J dropped 4; count of bases not matched to a gene: 7. The CDR3 spans 16 residues. The V gene's germline CDR1 is MNHNY and CDR2 SVGAGI (reference sequence). The CDR3 DNA follows: TGTGCCAGCAGTTACTGGGACAGGGATAATATCTATGGCTACACCTTC. Translated, it gives CASSYWDRDNIYGYTF.

The genes are TRBV7-9 and TRBJ2-5; 8 bases match TRBD2. CDR3 length equals 15 residues. With 5 bases clipped from V and 5 bases from J, the junction kept 10 bases outside the gene matches. CDR1 is SEHNR, CDR2 FQNEAQ, per germline (reference sequence). CDR3: CASSGTGGLWETQYF. DNA for the CDR3: TGTGCCAGCAGCGGGACGGGGGGGCTCTGGGAGACCCAGTACTTC.

J is TRBJ1-3 and V is TRBV5-6; TRBD1 matches at 8 bases. The CDR3 has 15 residues. V gave up 4 bases and J gave up 3 bases; unmatched junction bases: 6. CDR1 is SGHDT and CDR2 is YYEEEE in the germline V gene. The CDR3 DNA reads as TGTGCCAGCAGCCGCGACAGGGGTCATGGAAACACCATATATTTT. Translated, it gives CASSRDRGHGNTIYF.

This chain connects TRBV4-1 to TRBJ1-6, with D hard to call. Looked up from germline, CDR1 is MGHRA and CDR2 is YSYEKL. This CDR3 is 15 amino acids long. V lost 4 bases to trimming and J lost 5 bases, with 12 bases between them. CDR3 protein: CASSPRGIDNSPLHF. The CDR3 nucleotides are TGCGCCAGCAGCCCCCGAGGTATAGATAATTCACCCCTCCACTTT.